This T cell receptor beta chain is drawn from a study of beta chain features in type 1 diabetes. As every portion of the isolated RNA was reverse transcribed, the sequencing read expressed TCRB transcripts. Sequenced by immunoSEQ multiplex PCR; TCRdb stores in-frame clones only, minus some. This table holds 620,000 or so clones, roughly a sixth found once. General observations from the study: Whether HLA type affects TCRB rearrangement stayed undetermined in the present work.

Remarks on this clone: No antigen is known for it.

Looked up from germline, CDR1 is LGHNA and CDR2 is YSLEER. The V end was cut by 0 bases, the J end by 1 base, with 12 bases between. The CDR3 totals 16 residues. Naive, central memory, regulatory and stem cell-like memory cells within the CD4+ compartment were sorted using CD45RO/CCR7/CD25/CD127/CD95/CD27. Source material: naive CD4+ T cells from blood. The rearrangement uses TRBV4-3 and TRBJ1-1; D call uncertain. The receptor comes from a man between 18 and 29 years old in good health. The CDR3 bases are TGCGCCAGCAGCCAAGAATGGGGTTTCACGAACACTGAAGCTTTCTTT. This sequence encodes CASSQEWGFTNTEAFF.